This section outlines one TCR beta chain sequence together with its context. Antigen: not known. It was roughly 10 milliliters of peripheral blood that were drawn from each donor. PBMCs were isolated at a quantity of at least 6 million per sample. The data originate from a study of blood T cells in healthy people across ages. Trimming left V 4 bases short and J 0 bases short, with 13 bases between. CDR3 length equals 16 residues. Germline V lookup: CDR1 LGHNA, CDR2 YNFKEQ. Study-wide findings and caveats: Observed TCR beta diversity showed a strong correlation with the percentage of naive T cells as measured by flow cytometry.

The second PCR ran roughly 7 to 11 cycles with a sample-barcoded 5' primer and J-beta primers. A template-switch adaptor with 12 random nucleotides tagged each cDNA molecule. TCRdb reprocessed the 5' RACE reads via MiXCR and lists one record per CDR3 protein. The sample yields roughly 1.4 million distinct CDR3 sequences, approximately 63% seen once. The chain joins TRBV4-2 to TRBJ2-4; maybe TRBD2 (7 bases). The material sequenced was blood. The sequence was collected from a man in his late teens or twenties in good health. The CDR3 DNA sequence: TGTGCCAGCAGCCCTCGGGGGGCCAAAGCCAAAAACATTCAGTACTTC. Translated, it gives CASSPRGAKAKNIQYF.